One and the same sample provided the 4 T cell receptor beta chains below, sequenced in a study of blood T cell repertoires in COVID-19. Data came from immunoSEQ multiplex PCR; TCRdb stores just in-frame clones and leaves some out. The sample holds 150,000 or so clones, around 83% seen once. Sequenced material: peripheral blood. The receptors were gathered from a woman of 80 years or more with acute or convalescent COVID-19.

The sample holds a few counts of this clone. The chain is built from TRBV12-3 or TRBV12-4 and TRBJ2-7, with D tentatively TRBD1 (6 bases). The ends were cut back, 5 bases at V and 6 bases at J, with 14 bases in the middle. This CDR3 has 13 residues. The CDR3 nucleotides read TGTGCCAGCAGTCCACAGGGTCGGGGCGAGCAGTACTTC. Its translation is CASSPQGRGEQYF.

The V and J genes are TRBV14 and TRBJ1-2, with TRBD1 matching over 7 bases. Germline CDR1 SGHDN, CDR2 FVKESK. V lost 3 bases and J lost 3; bases outside the gene matches: 10. The CDR3 has 16 amino acids. The CDR3 bases are TGTGCCAGCAGCCACAACAGACAGGGACGGGACTATGGCTACACCTTC. It yields the protein CASSHNRQGRDYGYTF.

The V call is TRBV5-1, the J call TRBJ2-1; 15 nucleotides line up with TRBD2. V lost 4 bases to trimming and J lost 1 base; unmatched junction nucleotides: 3. The CDR3 has 17 residues. CDR1 and CDR2 from the germline V gene are SGHRS and YFSETQ. The CDR3 loop reads CASSRGTSGGSYNEQFF. In DNA form, the CDR3 reads TGCGCCAGCAGCCGTGGGACTAGCGGGGGGTCCTACAATGAGCAGTTCTTC. The whole variable domain, filled in from reference TRBV5-1 and TRBJ2-1, reads KAGVTQTPRYLIKTRGQQVTLSCSPISGHRSVSWYQQTPGQGLQFLFEYFSETQRNKGNFPGRFSGRQFSNSRSEMNVSTLELGDSALYLCASSRGTSGGSYNEQFFGPGTRLTVL.

This rearrangement joins TRBV18 to TRBJ1-1; D remains ambiguous. The germline V gene encodes CDR1 KGHSH and CDR2 LQKENI. With 2 bases removed from V and 4 bases from J, the gap between germline ends came to 14 bases. The CDR3 contains 15 residues. CDR3: CASSPRRGMSTEAFF. CDR3 coding DNA: TGTGCCAGCTCACCAAGGCGGGGAATGAGCACTGAAGCTTTCTTT.